Below are 29 T cell receptor beta chains sequenced from a single sample in a study of CD8+CD57+ T cells in acquired aplastic anemia. For CDR3 and TCR beta VDJ profiling, genomic DNA was the template used. TCRdb processed the reads anew with MiXCR; each CDR3 protein has one entry. Seen here are fewer than 300,000 distinct CDR3 sequences, 70% to 85% observed once, and the top ten hold roughly two fifths. It was patients with CD8+CD57+ cell expansion by flow cytometry who were chosen for sequencing. The sequenced sample was sorted CD4+, CD8+, or CD8+CD57+ T cells (not recorded which) from PBMCs. Receptors were obtained from a human donor with aplastic anemia.

The chain uses TRBV7-2 and TRBJ2-4, with 7 bases fitting TRBD1. This CDR3 has 12 amino acids. Trimming at V came to 3 bases and at J to 16 bases, leaving 9 bases not matched to a gene. Germline V gives CDR1 SGHTA, CDR2 FQGNSA. The CDR3 DNA is TGTGCCAGCAGCTTGACAGGGAGCGCCGACTACTTC. This codes for CASSLTGSADYF.

The V call is TRBV6-2 or TRBV6-3, the J call TRBJ2-3, with D tentatively TRBD1 (6 bases). Deletions cut 8 bases from V and 0 bases from J, with 21 bases between. The CDR3 loop spans 17 amino acids. Looked up from germline, CDR1 is MNHEY and CDR2 is SVGEGT. CDR3 DNA: TGTGCCAGCTACGAAGGACAGTTAGACCCTAGCACAGATACGCAGTATTTT. This encodes CASYEGQLDPSTDTQYF.

This clonotype was seen more than once but under ten times. A read error may produce the germline difference seen at one junction end. CDR3 bases: TGCGCCAGCAGCCGCGGGTACGAGCAGTACTTC. Its protein is CASSRGYEQYF. The chain carries TRBV7-6 and TRBJ2-7; D is possibly TRBD2 (5 bases). CDR3 length: 11 residues. The germline CDR1 and CDR2 sequences are SGHVS and FNYEAQ.

V usage is TRBV7-2 and J usage is TRBJ2-6; D possibly corresponds to TRBD2 (7 bases). The germline V and J ends were trimmed by 3 bases and 18 bases, with 27 bases remaining between them. From germline, CDR1 is SGHTA and CDR2 FQGNSA. This CDR3 is built from 16 residues. The CDR3 here is CASSLTGGADYGYTTF. The CDR3 coding sequence is TGTGCCAGCAGCTTGACGGGGGGCGCCGACTATGGCTACACGACTTTC.

Concerning this clonotype: The CDR3 carries no conserved terminal phenylalanine or tryptophan, so it likely arises from a read error. The DNA is omitted, as the CDR3 cannot be located on it reliably, and the CDR3 follows TCRdb's listing. This sequence joins TRBV7-6 and TRBJ2-2; the table's D call, TRBD2, was not checked against the DNA. Germline CDR1 reads SGHVS; CDR2 reads FNYEAQ. Termini included, the CDR3 measures 13 amino acids. The CDR3 is CASSLAHSTKQSL.

CDR3 loop: CASGDVGKHTQYF. CDR3 in DNA: TGTGCCAGCGGGGACGTGGGCAAGCATACGCAGTATTTT. The J gene is TRBJ2-3, the V gene TRBV7-8, with D possibly called TRBD1 or TRBD2 (5 bases each). The V end was cut by 8 bases, the J end by 7 bases, with 16 bases between. In germline, CDR1 is SGHVS, CDR2 FQNEAQ. The CDR3 is 13 residues long.

The J gene is TRBJ2-3, the V gene TRBV7-8, with a weak D call TRBD2 (6 bases). Germline assignment: CDR1 SGHVS and CDR2 FQNEAQ. The CDR3 is made up of 14 amino acids. Between the trimmed V and J ends, which lost 0 bases and 13 bases, there was a span of 17 bases. CDR3 nucleotides: TGTGCCAGCAGCTTAGCGGGGGGTGCCGGGGCCAAGTATTTT. This gives the protein CASSLAGGAGAKYF. The whole variable domain, filled in from reference TRBV7-8 and TRBJ2-3, reads GAGVSQSPRYKVAKRGQDVALRCDPISGHVSLFWYQQALGQGPEFLTYFQNEAQLDKSGLPSDRFFAERPEGSVSTLKIQRTQQEDSAVYLCASSLAGGAGAKYFGPGTRLTVL.

This chain connects TRBV2 to TRBJ2-7, with a possible D match to TRBD1 (5 bases). The J call may be mistaken, given a closer DNA end match to TRBJ2-1. Germline V gene data show CDR1 as SNHLY and CDR2 as FYNNEI. The CDR3 contains 15 residues. The CDR3 DNA follows: TGTGCCAGCAGTGTAGGGGTTCGCTTTTCCGGGGAGCAGTTCTTC. Amino acid sequence: CASSVGVRFSGEQFF.

The gene calls are TRBV20-1 and TRBJ1-1, with 8 bases that match TRBD1. Per the germline V gene, CDR1 is DFQATT and CDR2 is SNEGSKA (reference sequence). V was pared by 0 bases and J by 1 base, with 10 bases of the junction left unmatched. CDR3 length: 17 amino acids. The CDR3 sequence is CSARDRDRGRKNTEAFF. CDR3 in DNA: TGCAGTGCTAGAGACAGAGACAGGGGACGCAAGAACACTGAAGCTTTCTTT.

The chain uses TRBV9 and TRBJ2-3, with D perhaps TRBD2 (7 bases). This CDR3 has 14 amino acids. The germline gives CDR1 SGDLS, CDR2 YYNGEE. Trimming stripped 3 bases from V and 14 bases from J, with 22 bases between. This CDR3 is CASSGEGGRGYTYF. The CDR3 nucleotides read TGTGCCAGCAGCGGGGAGGGGGGTCGTGGCTACACGTATTTT.

The V and J genes are TRBV19 and TRBJ2-7; D not certain. Germline values: CDR1 LNHDA, CDR2 SQIVND (reference sequence). The CDR3 extends over 15 amino acids. The V gene lost 1 base and the J gene lost 1 base, with 11 bases spanning the gap. The DNA of the CDR3 is TGTGCCAGTAGTATAGCCCCAGGAAGTTCCTACGAGCAGTACTTC. Its protein is CASSIAPGSSYEQYF.

The chain has TRBV9 and TRBJ2-5; D is uncertain. Trimming cost V 0 bases and J 6 bases, with 21 bases left between them. This CDR3 is built from 17 residues. Germline V gene lookup returns CDR1 SGDLS and CDR2 YYNGEE. In DNA, the CDR3 is TGTGCCAGCAGCGTAGGGGTCTCGAGAAATCAGCCCCAGACCCAGTACTTC. This codes for CASSVGVSRNQPQTQYF.

J is TRBJ2-3 and V is TRBV7-8, with D perhaps TRBD2 (6 bases). The CDR3 consists of 13 residues. The germline V gene has CDR1 SGHVS and CDR2 FQNEAQ. Trimming stripped 6 bases from V and 14 bases from J, with 21 bases between. CDR3 in DNA: TGTGCCAGCAGGGACGCGGGAAGACATACGACGTATTTT. It codes for CASRDAGRHTTYF.

A word on this clonotype: Likely a read error: the CDR3 ends without its conserved phenylalanine or tryptophan. This rearrangement joins TRBV7-2 to TRBJ2-3, with D perhaps matching TRBD1 (6 bases). This CDR3 comprises 13 residues. Germline CDR1 is SGHTA and CDR2 is FQGNSA. V was shortened by 8 bases and J by 11 bases, with 20 bases between the two germline ends. This chain's CDR3 is CASGEGGTAEQYY. The CDR3 DNA follows: TGTGCCAGCGGGGAAGGGGGAACAGCCGAGCAGTATTAT.

This clonotype has only a few counts. The conserved final phenylalanine or tryptophan is absent from the CDR3, which likely points to a read error. It is unclear where the CDR3 begins or ends on the DNA, so no DNA is shown, and the CDR3 is as TCRdb lists it. The rearrangement links TRBV7-9 to TRBJ2-3. The CDR3 region is 13 residues in length, termini included. The germline gives CDR1 SEHNR, CDR2 FQNEAQ (reference sequence). This CDR3 reads CASRMDVYEQFFG.

This chain connects TRBV20-1 to TRBJ2-1, with 7 bases aligning to TRBD2. This CDR3 has 15 amino acids. The trim removed 1 base at V and 8 bases at J, leaving 11 bases unmatched. CDR1 is DFQATT, CDR2 SNEGSKA, per germline (reference sequence). The CDR3: CSARAGTTYFDEQFF. The CDR3 DNA follows: TGCAGTGCTAGAGCGGGGACTACCTATTTCGATGAGCAGTTCTTC.

Only one count was recorded for this clonotype. An end of the junction differs from the germline gene, which may be a read error. The chain carries TRBV9 and TRBJ2-3; D gene uncertain. This CDR3 is built from 12 residues. The germline gives CDR1 SGDLS, CDR2 YYNGEE. CDR3 coding DNA: TGTGCCAGCGGCGTAACTGGGAACATGCAGTATTTT. Its translation is CASGVTGNMQYF.

V usage is TRBV25-1 and J usage is TRBJ1-5, with D hard to call. The germline CDR1 and CDR2 sequences are MGHDK and SYGVNS. V lost 0 bases to trimming and J lost 5 bases, with 8 bases between them. CDR3 length: 14 residues. The CDR3 sequence: CASSEYGEHQPQHF. CDR3 bases: TGTGCCAGCAGTGAATACGGGGAGCATCAGCCCCAGCATTTT. Filled out from reference TRBV25-1 and TRBJ1-5, the complete variable domain reads EADIYQTPRYLVIGTGKKITLECSQTMGHDKMYWYQQDPGMELHLIHYSYGVNSTEKGDLSSESTVSRIRTEHFPLTLESARPSHTSQYLCASSEYGEHQPQHFGDGTRLSIL.

This clonotype has a single count. The DNA for the CDR3 is TGTGCCAGCAGCTTGGGACGATCTGGGGGGAGCGTCCTGACTTTC. This sequence encodes CASSLGRSGGSVLTF. V is TRBV7-9 and J is TRBJ2-6, with D tentatively TRBD2 (6 bases). Germline CDR1 and CDR2: SEHNR and FQNEAQ (reference sequence). The CDR3 totals 15 residues. Trimming took off 3 bases at V and 12 bases at J, with 18 bases between the two ends.

This clonotype was counted between two and nine times. The chain carries TRBV10-2 and TRBJ1-2; D is undetermined. The CDR3 loop spans 15 amino acids. The V end was cut by 3 bases, the J end by 0 bases, with 11 bases between. Germline V gives CDR1 WSHSY, CDR2 SAAADI. CDR3 sequence (DNA): TGCGCCAGCAGTGATGAGGCCGGGGCTAACTATGGCTACACCTTC. Translation: CASSDEAGANYGYTF.

This rearrangement joins TRBV11-3 to TRBJ2-7; no clear D gene. The CDR3 extends over 12 amino acids. Trimming stripped 0 bases from V and 7 bases from J, with 7 bases between. Germline values: CDR1 SGHNT, CDR2 YENEEA. The CDR3 sequence is CASSLDRAEQYV. CDR3 in DNA: TGTGCCAGCAGCTTAGATCGAGCAGAGCAGTACGTC.

As for this clonotype: The germline gene is not matched at one end of the junction; a read error may be the cause. As DNA, the CDR3 is TGCACAGTTGCTGGGGCAAATACACCGTACTTT. This sequence encodes CTVAGANTPYF. This sequence joins TRBV29-1 and TRBJ2-3; TRBD1 is a possible D gene (5 bases). From germline, CDR1 is SQVTM and CDR2 ANQGSEA. CDR3 size: 11 residues.

The V and J genes are TRBV29-1 and TRBJ2-3; D is ambiguous. V was clipped by 0 bases and J by 1 base, with 8 bases between them. This CDR3 is built from 14 residues. CDR1 is SQVTM, CDR2 ANQGSEA, per germline. In DNA, the CDR3 is TGCAGCGTTGAAGAGCGTATGGGCACAGATACGCAGTATTTT. Protein: CSVEERMGTDTQYF.

The chain employs TRBV7-2 and TRBJ2-1, with D tentatively TRBD2 (6 bases). Germline V lookup: CDR1 SGHTA, CDR2 FQGNSA. The CDR3 contains 16 residues. Trimming removed 1 base at V and 13 bases at J, with 23 bases between. CDR3 nucleotides: TGTGCCAGCAGCTTAGGGGGAGGTACCGATCAGGATTATCAGTTCTTC. It translates to CASSLGGGTDQDYQFF.

The genes are TRBV7-6 and TRBJ1-2; TRBD1 might be the D (6 bases). This CDR3 region has 16 residues. CDR1 and CDR2 (germline): SGHVS, FNYEAQ. The V end lost 1 base, the J end lost 6 bases, and 18 bases lay between the germline ends. This chain's CDR3 is CASSLGVRGMTDGYTF. For the CDR3, the DNA is TGTGCCAGCAGCTTAGGGGTGAGGGGGATGACCGATGGCTACACCTTC.

Note on this clonotype: The DNA is omitted, as the CDR3 cannot be located on it reliably, and the CDR3 follows TCRdb's listing. V usage is TRBV7-6 and J usage is TRBJ2-5; the D call of TRBD1 is as the table states it, not checked on the DNA. CDR1 is SGHVS and CDR2 is FNYEAQ in the germline V gene. From its first to its last residue, the CDR3 has 14 amino acids. CDR3 loop: CASSMDGTQYFRPF.

Details on this clonotype: The conserved phenylalanine or tryptophan is not found at the CDR3 terminus, so this likely reflects a read error. The DNA is left out, because the CDR3 cannot be placed on it with certainty; the CDR3 is given as TCRdb lists it. The chain is built from TRBV7-3 and TRBJ1-4; TRBD1 reflects the table's D call only, with no check against the DNA. A total of 12 residues make up the CDR3, ends included. Germline V gene lookup returns CDR1 SGHTA and CDR2 FQGTGA. The CDR3 sequence: CASGTGGENLLY.

The chain recombines TRBV7-6 with TRBJ2-3; tentative D call: TRBD1 (6 bases). The last part of the DNA fits TRBJ1-6 better; the J call may be wrong. Germline values: CDR1 SGHVS, CDR2 FNYEAQ. This CDR3 contains 14 residues. DNA of the CDR3: TGTGCCAGCAGCTCAGCGGGGGGCAATGAACCCCTCCACTTT. Its translation is CASSSAGGNEPLHF.

The chain uses TRBV9 and TRBJ1-2; D is uncertain. This CDR3 is 15 amino acids long. CDR1 and CDR2 from the germline V gene are SGDLS and YYNGEE. The ends were cut back, 2 bases at V and 12 bases at J, with 23 bases in the middle. The CDR3 here is CASSVTGREGGSNTF. CDR3 sequence (DNA): TGTGCCAGCAGCGTGACGGGCCGCGAGGGAGGAAGCAACACCTTC.